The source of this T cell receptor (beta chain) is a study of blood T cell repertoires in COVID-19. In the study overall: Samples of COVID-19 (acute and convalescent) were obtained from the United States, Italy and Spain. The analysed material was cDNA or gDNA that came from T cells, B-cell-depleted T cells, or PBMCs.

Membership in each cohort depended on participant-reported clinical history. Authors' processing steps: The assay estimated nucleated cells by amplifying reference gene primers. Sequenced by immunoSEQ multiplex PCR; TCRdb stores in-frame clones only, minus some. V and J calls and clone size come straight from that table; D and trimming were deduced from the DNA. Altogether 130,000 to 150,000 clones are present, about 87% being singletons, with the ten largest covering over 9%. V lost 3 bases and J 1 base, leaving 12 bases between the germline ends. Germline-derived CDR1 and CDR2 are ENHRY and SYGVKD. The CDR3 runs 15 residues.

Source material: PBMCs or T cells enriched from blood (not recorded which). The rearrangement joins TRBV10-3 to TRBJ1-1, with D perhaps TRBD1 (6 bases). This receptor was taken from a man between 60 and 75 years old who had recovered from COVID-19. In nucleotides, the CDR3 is TGTGCCATCAGTGACTCCGGGACAACGAACACTGAAGCTTTCTTT. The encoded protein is CAISDSGTTNTEAFF.